Shown below are 25 T cell receptor beta chains from a single sample sequenced in a study of blood T cell repertoires in COVID-19. Method: immunoSEQ multiplex PCR; TCRdb's copy keeps in-frame clones and lacks some. The table includes some 210,000 clones, roughly 94% detected once. Input material: peripheral blood. The receptors here all came from a man younger than 40 with acute or convalescent COVID-19.

The V call is TRBV6-1, the J call TRBJ1-1, with D possibly TRBD1 on 6 matching bases. Trimming shortened V by 1 base and J by 1 base, and 10 bases separated the two germline ends. The CDR3 sequence is 15 residues long. From germline, CDR1 is MNHNS and CDR2 SASEGT. The CDR3 DNA sequence: TGTGCCAGCAGTGAAGAGCCGACAGGGAACACTGAAGCTTTCTTT. Protein: CASSEEPTGNTEAFF.

This clone was picked up one time. The V call is TRBV4-1, the J call TRBJ2-7; 7 nucleotides align to TRBD1. Germline V gene sequence: CDR1 MGHRA, CDR2 YSYEKL. J gave up 2 bases and V 3 bases, and 10 bases lay outside the gene matches. The CDR3 is made up of 16 amino acids. The CDR3 coding sequence is TGCGCCAGCAGCCAGGTTACCGGGACAGTACCCTACGAGCAGTACTTC. It translates to CASSQVTGTVPYEQYF.

The chain links TRBV7-9 to TRBJ1-5; TRBD1 might be the D (5 bases). Germline assignment: CDR1 SEHNR and CDR2 FQNEAQ (reference sequence). The CDR3 has 12 residues. Trimming removed 2 bases from V and 11 bases from J, with 10 bases in between. As DNA, the CDR3 is TGTGCCAGCAGCTTATCCAGGGAAGCCCAGCATTTT. This encodes CASSLSREAQHF.

V usage is TRBV7-3 and J usage is TRBJ2-1; a possible D gene is TRBD2 (5 bases). V lost 1 base, J lost 7 bases, and 14 bases lay in between. This CDR3 is 15 amino acids long. Looked up from germline, CDR1 is SGHTA and CDR2 is FQGTGA. DNA for the CDR3: TGTGCCAGCAGCTTAAGGACCGAGGGCTGGAATGAGCAGTTCTTC. Protein: CASSLRTEGWNEQFF.

This clone is a singleton in its sample. CDR3 protein: CTSSQASSGGSDEQFF. CDR3 coding DNA: TGCACCAGCAGCCAAGCATCTAGCGGGGGGTCCGATGAGCAGTTCTTC. The J gene is TRBJ2-1, the V gene TRBV1; the table gives TRBD2 as D, unverified against the DNA. TRBV1 is given as a pseudogene. This CDR3 has 16 amino acids.

The chain joins TRBV6-5 to TRBJ1-1; 8 bases fit TRBD1. This CDR3 spans 15 amino acids. Germline CDR1 and CDR2: MNHEY and SVGAGI. V shed 6 bases, J shed 1 base, and the junction held 7 bases outside the gene matches. This CDR3 is CASSGQGAGNTEAFF. In DNA, the CDR3 is TGTGCCAGCAGCGGCCAGGGGGCTGGGAACACTGAAGCTTTCTTT.

This clone was seen only a few times. The chain couples TRBV7-9 to TRBJ1-1; tentative D call: TRBD1 (6 bases). The CDR3 contains 14 residues. Deletions cut 4 bases from V and 4 bases from J, with 13 bases between. Germline-derived CDR1 and CDR2 are SEHNR and FQNEAQ (reference sequence). CDR3: CASSSTGLGTEAFF. Here the CDR3 DNA reads TGTGCCAGCAGCTCTACAGGGCTAGGCACTGAAGCTTTCTTT.

This chain joins TRBV9 and TRBJ2-1; possibly TRBD2 for D (5 bases). CDR1 and CDR2 from the germline V gene are SGDLS and YYNGEE. This CDR3 region has 14 residues. V was trimmed by 0 bases and J by 3 bases, leaving 7 bases between them. The CDR3 protein is CASSVGTSYNEQFF. The DNA for the CDR3 is TGTGCCAGCAGCGTAGGTACTAGCTACAATGAGCAGTTCTTC.

This rearrangement joins TRBV7-8 to TRBJ2-7; TRBD1 matches at 12 bases. The CDR3 contains 16 residues. The trim removed 2 bases at V and 4 bases at J, leaving 6 bases unmatched. Germline V gene data show CDR1 as SGHVS and CDR2 as FQNEAQ. CDR3 sequence (DNA): TGTGCCAGCAGCTTATATGGGACAGGGGGCCAGTACGAGCAGTACTTC. Amino acids: CASSLYGTGGQYEQYF.

The chain carries TRBV2 and TRBJ2-1; TRBD2 matches at 8 bases. Looked up from germline, CDR1 is SNHLY and CDR2 is FYNNEI. This CDR3 contains 14 residues. Trimming at V came to 5 bases and at J to 9 bases, leaving 9 bases not matched to a gene. The CDR3 sequence is CASSKGLAYGEQFF. The CDR3, as DNA: TGTGCCAGCAGTAAAGGACTAGCTTACGGTGAGCAGTTCTTC.

The genes are TRBV5-1 and TRBJ1-4, with TRBD1 matching over 7 bases. CDR1 is SGHRS, CDR2 YFSETQ, per germline. Losses at the gene ends were 4 bases for V and 4 bases for J; bases not matched to a gene: 4. The length of the CDR3 is 14 residues. The chain's CDR3 is CASSPGQLNEKLFF. As DNA, the CDR3 is TGCGCCAGCAGCCCGGGACAGCTTAATGAAAAACTGTTTTTT.

The chain uses TRBV29-1 and TRBJ1-1, with 8 nucleotides matching TRBD1. The germline V gene encodes CDR1 SQVTM and CDR2 ANQGSEA. The CDR3 has 12 amino acids. J was trimmed by 8 bases and V by 8 bases; bases with no gene match: 10. The DNA of the CDR3 is TGCAGCTTACTGCAGGGGGCAGGGGAAGCTTTCTTT. Amino acids: CSLLQGAGEAFF.

The chain combines TRBV5-6 with TRBJ1-1; D is unclear. This CDR3 contains 14 residues. The germline gives CDR1 SGHDT, CDR2 YYEEEE. Trimming removed 0 bases at V and 4 bases at J, with 10 bases between. The chain's CDR3 is CASSLVVSSTEAFF. In nucleotides, the CDR3 is TGTGCCAGCAGCTTGGTGGTGTCGAGCACTGAAGCTTTCTTT.

This clone was observed once. V is TRBV27 and J is TRBJ2-1; TRBD2 agrees at 11 bases. Per the germline V gene, CDR1 is MNHEY and CDR2 is SMNVEV (reference sequence). Trimming cost V 6 bases and J 8 bases; bases outside gene matches: 9. The CDR3 is 15 amino acids. CDR3 amino acids: CASRLLAGAVHEQFF. The CDR3 DNA reads as TGTGCCAGCAGGCTACTAGCGGGAGCTGTCCATGAGCAGTTCTTC.

CDR3 sequence reads: CASSEMSPGELFF. The CDR3 nucleotides are TGCGCCAGCAGTGAGATGAGCCCCGGGGAGCTGTTTTTT. The rearrangement joins TRBV10-1 to TRBJ2-2, with D hard to call. Per the germline V gene, CDR1 is WNHNN and CDR2 is SYGVQD (reference sequence). V shed 2 bases and J shed 6 bases, with 7 bases lying between them. The CDR3 is 13 residues long.

V is TRBV19 and J is TRBJ1-6; TRBD1 matches 7 bases. The germline CDR1 and CDR2 sequences are LNHDA and SQIVND (reference sequence). The CDR3 has 14 residues. Trimming removed 6 bases from V and 7 bases from J; junction bases left unmatched: 6. Here the CDR3 DNA reads TGTGCCAGTAGAATGGGGACAGCAAATTCACCCCTCCACTTT. Translated, it gives CASRMGTANSPLHF.

This chain joins TRBV30 and TRBJ2-3, with TRBD2 as a possible D gene (6 bases). Trimming stripped 7 bases from V and 0 bases from J, with 14 bases between. The CDR3 sequence is 14 residues long. Germline CDR1 GTSNPN, CDR2 SVGIG (reference sequence). CDR3 region: CASGRGMSTDTQYF. CDR3 DNA: TGTGCCTCCGGGCGGGGTATGAGCACAGATACGCAGTATTTT.

The chain carries TRBV5-1 and TRBJ1-1; 9 bases align to TRBD1. This CDR3 has 13 residues. Germline CDR1 reads SGHRS; CDR2 reads YFSETQ. Trimming at V came to 9 bases and at J to 5 bases, leaving 8 bases not matched to a gene. CDR3 sequence: CATQGALNTEAFF. The CDR3, as DNA: TGCGCCACACAGGGGGCGCTTAATACTGAAGCTTTCTTT.

This clone was picked up one time. CDR3 nucleotides: TGTGCCAGTAGCCCGGACAGAGCCTACGAGCAGTACTTC. This translates into CASSPDRAYEQYF. The chain has TRBV19 and TRBJ2-7; perhaps TRBD1 as D (6 bases). CDR3 length equals 13 residues. The ends were cut back, 6 bases at V and 2 bases at J, with 11 bases in the middle. Germline assignment: CDR1 LNHDA and CDR2 SQIVND (reference sequence).

The sample holds one count of this clone. V and J are TRBV28 and TRBJ1-2; 11 bases are a match to TRBD1. Germline CDR1 MDHEN, CDR2 SYDVKM. V was clipped by 5 bases and J by 3 bases; unmatched bases: 5. This CDR3 comprises 15 residues. Written as DNA, the CDR3 is TGTGCCAGCAGTACCGGACAGGGGGCGGACTATGGCTACACCTTC. As protein: CASSTGQGADYGYTF.

The chain employs TRBV18 and TRBJ1-3, with D tentatively TRBD1 (5 bases). The CDR3 is made up of 17 amino acids. The ends were cut back, 3 bases at V and 4 bases at J, with 19 bases in the middle. CDR1 KGHSH and CDR2 LQKENI come from the germline V gene. The CDR3 spells CASSPGVSPGWGNTIYF. In DNA, the CDR3 is TGTGCCAGCTCACCTGGAGTCTCGCCAGGGTGGGGAAACACCATATATTTT.

The rearrangement links TRBV27 to TRBJ1-1; TRBD1 aligns across 7 bases. V trimming: 2 bases; J trimming: 5 bases; junction bases outside the gene matches: 11. Germline CDR1 and CDR2: MNHEY and SMNVEV (reference sequence). This CDR3 region has 16 residues. The CDR3 region is CASSLEGAPFITEAFF. The DNA for the CDR3 is TGTGCCAGCAGTTTAGAGGGGGCCCCTTTCATTACTGAAGCTTTCTTT.

The chain links TRBV5-5 to TRBJ1-5; 9 bases map to TRBD1. The ends lost 4 bases at V and 4 bases at J; junction bases unmatched: 6. CDR1 is SGHKS, CDR2 YYEKEE, per germline (reference sequence). The CDR3 spans 15 residues. DNA for the CDR3: TGTGCCAGCAGCGGGACGGACAGGGGTAATCAGCCCCAGCATTTT. The encoded protein is CASSGTDRGNQPQHF.

The J gene is TRBJ1-2, the V gene TRBV7-9; D is undetermined. The V end lost 1 base, the J end lost 5 bases, and 8 bases lay between the germline ends. This CDR3 region has 13 residues. Germline V lookup: CDR1 SEHNR, CDR2 FQNEAQ (reference sequence). DNA for the CDR3: TGTGCCAGCAGCTTAGACAGATCTTATGGCTACACCTTC. It is translated as CASSLDRSYGYTF.

This chain uses TRBV6-6 with TRBJ2-2, with D possibly matching TRBD2 (5 bases). The CDR3 length is 14 residues. Trimming took 4 bases from V and 2 from J, leaving 8 bases between them. In germline, CDR1 is MNHNY, CDR2 SVGAGI (reference sequence). Here the CDR3 reads CASSFRLNTGELFF. For the CDR3, the DNA is TGTGCCAGCAGTTTTCGACTAAACACCGGGGAGCTGTTTTTT.